These 32 T cell receptor beta chains were sequenced from one sample in a study of blood T cell repertoires in COVID-19. This table comes from immunoSEQ multiplex PCR, and its TCRdb copy is limited to in-frame clones, with some not included. The profile shows around 110,000 clones, roughly nine tenths of them singletons. The sequencing sample was made of peripheral blood. The receptors were gathered from a human donor with active COVID-19. The donor label of this sample is uncertain.

The V and J genes are TRBV4-1 and TRBJ2-3, with D tentatively TRBD2 (6 bases). V was cut by 4 bases and J by 1 base, with 15 bases left in between. Germline V CDR1 and CDR2: MGHRA, YSYEKL. This CDR3 contains 16 residues. CDR3 region: CASSLEGSAGTDTQYF. The CDR3 bases are TGCGCCAGCAGCCTGGAGGGGTCGGCAGGCACAGATACGCAGTATTTT.

This clone was seen a few times. The gene calls are TRBV11-2 and TRBJ1-6; D gene uncertain. Germline values: CDR1 SGHAT, CDR2 FQNNGV. V lost 1 base and J 5 bases, leaving 15 bases between the germline ends. CDR3 length: 17 residues. As DNA, the CDR3 is TGTGCCAGCAGCTTAGGGGAGGAGCGTTGGGATAATTCACCCCTCCACTTT. Protein product: CASSLGEERWDNSPLHF.

The rearrangement joins TRBV5-1 to TRBJ2-2, with TRBD1 matching over 12 bases. J gave up 5 bases and V 5 bases, and 16 bases lay outside the gene matches. In germline, CDR1 is SGHRS, CDR2 YFSETQ. The CDR3 spans 19 residues. The chain's CDR3 is CASSFPRDRGRGVTGELFF. CDR3 DNA sequence: TGCGCCAGCAGTTTCCCCCGGGACAGGGGGCGCGGGGTAACCGGGGAGCTGTTTTTT.

The rearrangement joins TRBV6-2 or TRBV6-3 to TRBJ1-4; the D is unclear. The CDR3 covers 14 residues. Germline assignment: CDR1 MNHEY and CDR2 SVGEGT. Trimming pared 2 bases from V and 4 bases from J, leaving 8 bases between. The CDR3 here is CASSYGGLNEKLFF. As DNA, the CDR3 is TGTGCCAGCAGTTACGGAGGACTTAATGAAAAACTGTTTTTT.

The CDR3 is CASSGVVWNSPLHF. CDR3 nucleotides: TGTGCCAGTAGCGGGGTTGTGTGGAATTCACCCCTCCACTTT. The rearrangement uses TRBV19 and TRBJ1-6, with unresolved D. Trimming removed 6 bases from V and 7 bases from J, with 13 bases in between. The length of the CDR3 is 14 residues. Germline assignment: CDR1 LNHDA and CDR2 SQIVND (reference sequence).

This chain uses TRBV6-5 with TRBJ1-2; 7 bases are shared with TRBD1. J was trimmed by 4 bases and V by 6 bases; bases with no gene match: 5. CDR1 MNHEY and CDR2 SVGAGI come from the germline V gene. The CDR3 sequence is 13 residues long. The CDR3, as DNA: TGTGCCAGCAGGGGGACAGCTTCCTATGGCTACACCTTC. It specifies CASRGTASYGYTF.

This rearrangement joins TRBV18 to TRBJ2-7, with TRBD1 as a possible D gene (5 bases). The CDR3 has 15 amino acids. Germline CDR1 reads KGHSH; CDR2 reads LQKENI. Between the trimmed V and J ends, which lost 2 bases and 3 bases, there was a span of 14 bases. The CDR3 loop is CASSPSFPGHYEQYF. In nucleotides, the CDR3 is TGTGCCAGCTCACCAAGTTTTCCAGGGCACTACGAGCAGTACTTC. The whole variable domain, filled in from reference TRBV18 and TRBJ2-7, reads NAGVMQNPRHLVRRRGQEARLRCSPMKGHSHVYWYRQLPEEGLKFMVYLQKENIIDESGMPKERFSAEFPKEGPSILRIQQVVRGDSAAYFCASSPSFPGHYEQYFGPGTRLTVT.

This clone is a singleton in its sample. The genes are TRBV7-9 and TRBJ2-5; unclear D gene. From germline, CDR1 is SEHNR and CDR2 FQNEAQ (reference sequence). The ends were cut back, 5 bases at V and 7 bases at J, with 14 bases in the middle. The CDR3 covers 13 residues. CDR3 in DNA: TGTGCCAGCAGCCAAGCCGCCTCGGGGACCCAGTACTTC. This gives the protein CASSQAASGTQYF.

This clone has a handful of counts. The chain is built from TRBV19 and TRBJ1-5, with D perhaps matching TRBD1 (5 bases). V lost 7 bases and J 9 bases, leaving 7 bases between the germline ends. The CDR3 sequence is 10 residues long. Germline-derived CDR1 and CDR2 are LNHDA and SQIVND (reference sequence). The CDR3 region is CASNTGPQHF. The CDR3, as DNA: TGTGCCAGTAACACAGGGCCCCAGCATTTT.

This clone was counted a single time. V usage is TRBV18 and J usage is TRBJ1-1; D might be TRBD1 (5 bases). Trimming removed 6 bases from V and 3 bases from J, with 17 bases in between. Germline values: CDR1 KGHSH, CDR2 LQKENI. The CDR3 runs 15 residues. The CDR3, as DNA: TGTGCCAGCTCCCCCTATGGGGAGGGGTACACTGAAGCTTTCTTT. Protein sequence: CASSPYGEGYTEAFF.

This sequence joins TRBV19 and TRBJ1-5; D possibly corresponds to TRBD1 (5 bases). V was clipped by 0 bases and J by 2 bases, with 8 bases between them. Germline V lookup: CDR1 LNHDA, CDR2 SQIVND (reference sequence). The CDR3 is 15 residues long. CDR3 loop: CASSIDRAGNQPQHF. The DNA of the CDR3 is TGTGCCAGTAGTATAGACAGGGCCGGCAATCAGCCCCAGCATTTT.

CDR3: CASSIQGLRNQPQHF. For the CDR3, the DNA is TGTGCCAGCAGCATACAGGGTCTTCGCAATCAGCCCCAGCATTTT. The chain links TRBV7-2 to TRBJ1-5, with D tentatively TRBD1 (6 bases). CDR3 length: 15 residues. Trimming cost V 5 bases and J 2 bases, with 13 bases left between them. Germline CDR1 and CDR2: SGHTA and FQGNSA.

The DNA for the CDR3 is TGCGCCAGCAGTCCGGCAGGGGGTCAGACTGAAGCTTTCTTT. Translating it yields CASSPAGGQTEAFF. The chain carries TRBV5-1 and TRBJ1-1; 7 bases map to TRBD1. CDR3 length: 14 amino acids. The V and J ends lost 5 bases and 5 bases, in that order; junction bases with no gene match: 9. CDR1 and CDR2 (germline): SGHRS, YFSETQ. Complete variable domain (other parts from reference TRBV5-1 and TRBJ1-1): KAGVTQTPRYLIKTRGQQVTLSCSPISGHRSVSWYQQTPGQGLQFLFEYFSETQRNKGNFPGRFSGRQFSNSRSEMNVSTLELGDSALYLCASSPAGGQTEAFFGQGTRLTVV.

The chain has TRBV25-1 and TRBJ2-7; TRBD1 agrees at 11 bases. CDR1 and CDR2 from the germline V gene are MGHDK and SYGVNS. The CDR3 is made up of 15 amino acids. The V gene end was trimmed by 4 bases and the J gene end by 3 bases; junction bases not matched to a gene: 5. CDR3 protein: CASSVLGTGGYEQYF. CDR3 coding DNA: TGTGCCAGCAGTGTCCTCGGGACAGGGGGCTACGAGCAGTACTTC.

The chain joins TRBV4-3 to TRBJ1-6; 8 bases line up with TRBD1. The CDR3 sequence is 16 residues long. Germline assignment: CDR1 LGHNA and CDR2 YSLEER. V lost 0 bases to trimming and J lost 10 bases; unmatched junction nucleotides: 8. CDR3 amino acids: CASSQDSGGAGSPLHF. The CDR3 nucleotides are TGCGCCAGCAGCCAAGATTCAGGGGGCGCCGGATCACCCCTCCACTTT.

This clone was seen just once. This chain joins TRBV15 and TRBJ2-1, with 9 bases identical to TRBD2. The CDR3 contains 13 residues. From germline, CDR1 is LNHNV and CDR2 YYDKDF (reference sequence). The J segment lost 6 bases and the V segment lost 8 bases, leaving 5 bases of the junction unmatched. Written as DNA, the CDR3 is TGTGCCACCGCCGGGACTAGCCTCAATGAGCAGTTCTTC. Translating it yields CATAGTSLNEQFF.

The chain uses TRBV10-1 and TRBJ2-1, with 13 bases that match TRBD2. V shed 5 bases and J 8 bases; nucleotides not matched to a gene: 9. From germline, CDR1 is WNHNN and CDR2 SYGVQD (reference sequence). The length of the CDR3 is 16 residues. The CDR3: CASSPRLAGGLDEQFF. The CDR3 DNA reads TGCGCCAGCAGTCCCAGACTAGCGGGGGGCCTGGATGAGCAGTTCTTC.

J is TRBJ2-2 and V is TRBV9; a weak D match, TRBD1 (5 bases). Trimming removed 0 bases at V and 6 bases at J, with 9 bases between. CDR1 and CDR2 (germline): SGDLS, YYNGEE. The CDR3 loop spans 14 amino acids. CDR3 sequence reads: CASSVEGVAGELFF. Written as DNA, the CDR3 is TGTGCCAGCAGCGTAGAAGGGGTGGCCGGGGAGCTGTTTTTT. Full variable domain (rest looked up from reference TRBV9 and TRBJ2-2): DSGVTQTPKHLITATGQRVTLRCSPRSGDLSVYWYQQSLDQGLQFLIQYYNGEERAKGNILERFSAQQFPDLHSELNLSSLELGDSALYFCASSVEGVAGELFFGEGSRLTVL.

This clone occurred once. The gene calls are TRBV7-2 and TRBJ2-7; D is perhaps TRBD1 (6 bases). V shed 5 bases and J shed 1 base, with 15 bases lying between them. The CDR3 has 15 amino acids. Looked up from germline, CDR1 is SGHTA and CDR2 is FQGNSA. The CDR3 region is CASSPETGPSYEQYF. As DNA, the CDR3 is TGTGCCAGCAGCCCCGAGACAGGTCCTTCCTACGAGCAGTACTTC. The full variable domain, completed using reference TRBV7-2 and TRBJ2-7, is GAGVSQSPSNKVTEKGKDVELRCDPISGHTALYWYRQSLGQGLEFLIYFQGNSAPDKSGLPSDRFSAERTGGSVSTLTIQRTQQEDSAVYLCASSPETGPSYEQYFGPGTRLTVT.

This chain links TRBV4-3 with TRBJ2-5, with TRBD1 matching 8 bases. The CDR3 extends over 17 amino acids. V gave up 0 bases and J gave up 5 bases; unmatched junction bases: 11. CDR1 and CDR2 from the germline V gene are LGHNA and YSLEER. CDR3 sequence: CASSQDIGTGRGETQYF. The CDR3 DNA reads TGCGCCAGCAGCCAAGATATAGGGACAGGTCGGGGTGAGACCCAGTACTTC.

The rearrangement uses TRBV5-1 and TRBJ1-2; a possible D gene is TRBD1 (5 bases). The CDR3 is made up of 15 amino acids. Deletions cut 0 bases from V and 2 bases from J, with 11 bases between. Germline CDR1 and CDR2: SGHRS and YFSETQ. DNA for the CDR3: TGCGCCAGCAGCTTGGTATCTCCAGGGAACTATGGCTACACCTTC. This translates into CASSLVSPGNYGYTF.

V is TRBV7-8 and J is TRBJ2-1, with 12 bases that match TRBD1. This CDR3 is built from 12 residues. Germline CDR1 SGHVS, CDR2 FQNEAQ. The CDR3 bases are TGTGTAGGGACAGGGGGCGGGAATGAGCAGTTCTTC. Protein product: CVGTGGGNEQFF.

This chain joins TRBV7-2 and TRBJ2-3; TRBD1 matches at 10 bases. The V gene end was trimmed by 4 bases and the J gene end by 3 bases; junction bases not matched to a gene: 1. The CDR3 contains 14 residues. Germline V gene sequence: CDR1 SGHTA, CDR2 FQGNSA. The CDR3 sequence: CASSSGQGTDTQYF. CDR3 DNA sequence: TGTGCCAGCAGCTCGGGACAGGGGACAGATACGCAGTATTTT.

This clone was seen just once. The chain combines TRBV5-1 with TRBJ2-1; the match to TRBD1 covers 8 bases. CDR3 length equals 14 residues. J lost 8 bases, V lost 3 bases, and 7 bases had no gene match. The germline CDR1 and CDR2 sequences are SGHRS and YFSETQ. CDR3 bases: TGCGCCAGCAGCTCCCCAGGGGGCCTGGATGAGCAGTTCTTC. It yields the protein CASSSPGGLDEQFF.

Concerning this clone itself: The sample carries other DNA sequences with the same CDR3. The chain recombines TRBV5-1 with TRBJ2-7; 8 nucleotides align to TRBD2. Per the germline V gene, CDR1 is SGHRS and CDR2 is YFSETQ. Trimming at V came to 2 bases and at J to 1 base, leaving 5 bases not matched to a gene. The length of the CDR3 is 15 residues. CDR3 loop: CASSLGAGGSYEQYF. CDR3 DNA sequence: TGCGCCAGCAGCTTAGGCGCGGGGGGATCCTACGAGCAGTACTTC.

The rearrangement uses TRBV13 and TRBJ1-6; 8 bases align to TRBD1. Germline CDR1 reads PRHDT; CDR2 reads FYEKMQ (reference sequence). This CDR3 region has 15 residues. With V trimmed by 6 bases and J by 7 bases, 8 bases remained unmatched. CDR3 in amino acids: CASSGTGGRNSPLHF. The CDR3 DNA reads as TGTGCCAGCAGTGGCACAGGGGGGAGAAATTCACCCCTCCACTTT.

This chain links TRBV7-2 with TRBJ2-3; D not certain. Per germline, CDR1 SGHTA and CDR2 FQGNSA. There are 13 residues in the CDR3. Between the trimmed V and J ends, which lost 5 bases and 0 bases, there was a span of 6 bases. In DNA form, the CDR3 reads TGTGCCAGCAGCACGACTAGCACAGATACGCAGTATTTT. Its protein product is CASSTTSTDTQYF.

The J gene is TRBJ2-7, the V gene TRBV7-2, with D perhaps TRBD1 (6 bases). Germline V lookup: CDR1 SGHTA, CDR2 FQGNSA. This CDR3 comprises 14 residues. Between the trimmed V and J ends, which lost 1 base and 0 bases, there was a span of 7 bases. The CDR3 DNA reads TGTGCCAGCAGCTTAGGAGGGGGCTCCTACGAGCAGTACTTC. Residues: CASSLGGGSYEQYF.

V usage is TRBV19 and J usage is TRBJ1-1, with no clear D. This CDR3 spans 11 amino acids. Trimming took 7 bases from V and 7 from J, leaving 10 bases between them. Germline V lookup: CDR1 LNHDA, CDR2 SQIVND (reference sequence). As DNA, the CDR3 is TGTGCCAGTACTAACGGTGATGAAGCTTTCTTT. Protein: CASTNGDEAFF.

The chain joins TRBV27 to TRBJ2-5, with 9 bases fitting TRBD2. Germline V CDR1 and CDR2: MNHEY, SMNVEV (reference sequence). The CDR3 sequence is 15 residues long. The ends lost 4 bases at V and 4 bases at J; junction bases unmatched: 7. The CDR3 nucleotides are TGTGCCAGCAGTTCGACGACTAGCGGCGGAGAGACCCAGTACTTC. Its protein is CASSSTTSGGETQYF.

CDR3 sequence reads: CASTAGGGGEKLFF. The CDR3 coding sequence is TGTGCCAGCACCGCGGGAGGGGGGGGCGAAAAACTGTTTTTT. The chain uses TRBV7-9 and TRBJ1-4, with D tentatively TRBD1 (6 bases). Germline CDR1 reads SEHNR; CDR2 reads FQNEAQ (reference sequence). The V gene lost 7 bases and the J gene lost 8 bases, with 17 bases spanning the gap. CDR3 length: 14 residues.

This clone was observed once. The rearrangement uses TRBV9 and TRBJ2-1, with 11 bases lining up with TRBD2. Germline V gene lookup returns CDR1 SGDLS and CDR2 YYNGEE. Trimming at V came to 0 bases and at J to 7 bases, leaving 3 bases not matched to a gene. This CDR3 spans 15 amino acids. CDR3 bases: TGTGCCAGCAGCGTAGGGGCTAGCGGGGGGAATGAGCAGTTCTTC. Amino acids: CASSVGASGGNEQFF.